This TCR beta chain appears in the sequencing data of a study of shared clonotypes between healthy human individuals (dated by TCRdb to the early 2020s). Context from the whole study: The cohort comprised two women and a few men aged 18 to 49 years. Per donor, three plates each were used for CD4 naive and CD4 memory, two for CD8 naive, and one for CD8 memory. To increase sequencing depth and limit assay-specific biases, TCR repertoire library preparation and sequencing were carried out by different laboratories using diverse techniques. To estimate repertoire size and how much clonotypes are shared between individuals, the study performed deep sequencing of blood TCR repertoires from a few healthy adults. Between about 0.8 and 8.9 billion PBMCs per donor were obtained by leukapheresis. Broad study findings and their caveats: Sharing across a handful of donors was observed for around 5% of naive CD4, under 4% of naive CD8, over 2% of memory CD4, and about 0.4% of memory CD8 clonotypes. Higher generation probabilities were observed for clonotypes shared by all four sorted-subset donors than for non-shared clonotypes. Because the study included a small number of donors, the genetic and exposure-history diversity represented was limited. Naive subsets generally had larger estimated clonotype richness than memory subsets did. Pairwise subsampling led to the expectation that sequencing depth would affect the degree of clonotype sharing among donors. Even with the large sequencing depth, rarefaction of the sorted-subset datasets indicated that sequencing was incomplete. Sampling was limited to blood, and TCR repertoires in tissue likely differ from TCR repertoires in blood.

Using the deep immunoSEQ assay, TCR CDR3 regions were amplified from genomic DNA by multiplex PCR. Extracted genomic DNA from each cell subset was spread evenly across all wells of several immunoSEQ 96-well plates, with each plate serving as a replicate. Each replicate PCR for sorted subsets received about 200 ng genomic DNA, equal to roughly 30,000 T cell genomes. The purified libraries were quantified using a Qubit 3.0 fluorometer, sized with a Bioanalyzer 2100, and then quantified again using the KAPA Library Quantification kit. Each immunoSEQ 96-well plate was sequenced on its own single-read 150-cycle Illumina NextSeq 550 flow cell. Under the source paper's analysis protocol: The immunoSEQ output contained only junctional sequences without quality scores, so filtering could not match that applied to full-length reads. To assign V/J genes and CDR3, sequences were annotated using PyIR, a Python wrapper for IgBLAST v1.9, with IMGT germline references. Reads with weak V/J assignments (E-value above 1e-6), missing CDR3, stop codons, out-of-frame junctions, or ambiguous translated residues were removed. V3J clonotypes were defined by identical inferred V gene, J gene, and CDR3 amino acid sequence. The percentage overlap between two repertoires was calculated by dividing the number of shared unique clonotypes by the size of the smaller repertoire. Richness of each repertoire was evaluated using RTK rarefaction, the Chao1 estimator, and Recon v2.1 estimates of unobserved clonotypes. For all TCRbeta clonotypes obtained by the gDNA method from four donors, generation probabilities were computed with OLGA. The clones in this table, taken by TCRdb from immuneACCESS, are in-frame only. Not every clone is retained; where verified, under half of the shortfall comes from an unresolved V gene, and the cause of the rest is unknown. That table supplies the V and J calls and clone size; D and trimming were determined from the DNA. The sample has about 2 million clones on record, roughly 96% of them singletons. 0.1% to 0.15% of the sample lies in the top ten.

Healthy HIV-negative adults with no recently reported acute infections or vaccinations were included as donors. All donors were Caucasian adults living in Nashville, Tennessee, USA. CD4+ T cells were enriched by magnetic negative selection; naive cells were then positively selected on CD45RA, and the negative fraction formed the memory subset. After blood collection by leukapheresis, PBMCs were isolated using Ficoll-Histopaque density gradient centrifugation and then cryopreserved in the vapor phase of liquid nitrogen. Purity and quantity of every magnetically sorted T cell population were checked by analytical flow cytometry. Genomic DNA was isolated from each sorted fraction and quantified by UV absorbance on a Nanodrop 2000c. The CDR1 and CDR2 encoded by the germline V gene (reference sequence) are SGHNT and YYREEE. The CDR3 runs 13 residues from the cysteine to the phenylalanine. The kept DNA is CDR3 alone, 39 bases in frame from the first base. V lost 0 bases and J lost 7 bases; the stretch between them is 5 bases long.

As for this clone: Its antigen is still unknown. Base qualities are not provided; no much larger clone lies one nucleotide away. Other DNA sequences within the sample encode an identical CDR3.

The receptor comes from a man between 18 and 29 years old in good health. Sequencing was performed on naive CD4+ T cells sorted from blood. This specimen's cell subset or site label, interpreted: CD45RA+ positively selected. The chain is encoded by TRBV5-4 joined to TRBJ1-6; the D gene lacks a confident call. The nucleotides are TGTGCCAGCAGCTTGGAGGGAAATTCACCCCTCCACTTT. The translation is CASSLEGNSPLHF.